The T cell receptor beta chain under discussion was sequenced for a study of blood T cell repertoires in COVID-19. The overall study: Samples came from the United States, Italy and Spain, spanning acute and convalescent COVID-19.

The CDR3 runs to 13 residues. With V trimmed by 5 bases and J by 6 bases, 5 bases remained unmatched. From germline, CDR1 is SGHDN and CDR2 FVKESK. It was during active infection that Seattle patients were enrolled and then longitudinally followed. In the original analysis: Amplification with reference gene primers provided the estimates of nucleated cell counts. Sequencing used immunoSEQ multiplex PCR; TCRdb keeps in-frame clones, though not all of them. V and J calls plus clone size are reproduced from that table; the DNA served to infer D and trimming. Of 250,000 to 300,000 clones listed, roughly 90% are singletons.

J is TRBJ1-1 and V is TRBV14; TRBD1 matches 8 bases. Sample: peripheral blood. The receptor was derived from a woman in her 30s with COVID-19, enrolled during active disease. CDR3 loop: CASSRDRIAEAFF. As DNA, the CDR3 is TGTGCCAGCAGCAGGGACAGGATCGCTGAAGCTTTCTTT.